One and the same sample provided the 6 T cell receptor beta chains below, sequenced in a study of cytomegalovirus exposure and HLA in healthy donors (TCRdb year 2017). Library preparation used the immunoSEQ multiplex PCR assay. For the multiplex PCR, a mixture combining 60 forward primers for TCR Vbeta segments and 13 reverse primers for TCR Jbeta segments was used. TCRdb stores this immuneACCESS table with in-frame sequences only. Part of the clones is absent; in the studies checked, under half of the shortfall reflects unresolved V genes, and no reason is known for the rest. Across this sample there are about 120,000 clones, with about 80% seen only once. The ten largest make up 8% to 9% of the sample. The sample was PBMCs. Receptor source: a female donor in good health and CMV-seropositive.

The chain employs TRBV7-9 and TRBJ2-5; D is possibly TRBD2 (5 bases). The CDR3 extends over 15 amino acids. CDR1 SEHNR and CDR2 FQNEAQ come from the germline V gene (reference sequence). Trimming left V 5 bases short and J 5 bases short, with 18 bases between. CDR3 sequence: CASSLRLSGMETQYF. The CDR3 nucleotides read TGTGCCAGCAGCCTCCGTTTATCCGGGATGGAGACCCAGTACTTC.

The chain carries TRBV29-1 and TRBJ1-2; D is possibly TRBD1 (5 bases). V dropped 2 bases and J dropped 5 bases, with 15 bases sitting between them. Germline assignment: CDR1 SQVTM and CDR2 ANQGSEA. The length of the CDR3 is 14 residues. The CDR3 DNA reads as TGCAGCGTTGAAACGGCGGCAGGGAGGTATGGCTACACCTTC. Translating gives CSVETAAGRYGYTF.

In this sample, this clone turned up a few times. This sequence joins TRBV25-1 and TRBJ2-3; a possible D gene is TRBD2 (5 bases). V was shortened by 0 bases and J by 2 bases, with 15 bases between the two germline ends. CDR1 MGHDK and CDR2 SYGVNS come from the germline V gene. The CDR3 has 17 residues. The CDR3 DNA follows: TGTGCCAGCAGTGAATATTTACGGGGTACACCCACAGATACGCAGTATTTT. This codes for CASSEYLRGTPTDTQYF.

This chain uses TRBV4-3 with TRBJ2-2; D may be TRBD2 (6 bases). The germline V gene encodes CDR1 LGHNA and CDR2 YSLEER. The CDR3 is made up of 15 amino acids. The V end was cut by 1 base, the J end by 2 bases, with 8 bases between. CDR3 bases: TGCGCCAGCAGCCAAGTTGGACTAAACACCGGGGAGCTGTTTTTT. This translates into CASSQVGLNTGELFF.

This clone was observed a handful of times. This chain joins TRBV4-2 and TRBJ1-4; D is uncertain. V shed 0 bases and J shed 8 bases, with 13 bases lying between them. The CDR3 covers 15 residues. Germline-derived CDR1 and CDR2 are LGHNA and YNFKEQ. This CDR3 is CASSQEPRPGEKLFF. The DNA of the CDR3 is TGTGCCAGCAGCCAAGAGCCGCGACCGGGGGAAAAACTGTTTTTT.

The sample holds one count of this clone. The CDR3 loop is CASSMREGEKLFF. As DNA, the CDR3 is TGTGCCAGTAGTATGCGGGAAGGTGAAAAACTGTTTTTT. The chain joins TRBV19 to TRBJ1-4; no clear D. CDR3 length equals 13 residues. V shed 3 bases and J shed 7 bases, with 9 bases lying between them. Germline CDR1 and CDR2: LNHDA and SQIVND (reference sequence).